The clone carrying this T cell receptor beta chain turned up a few times. Its antigen is as yet unknown. With 2 bases clipped from V and 5 bases from J, the junction kept 4 bases outside the gene matches. Per germline, CDR1 MNHEY and CDR2 SVGAGI. The CDR3 runs 14 residues. The entry originates in a study of blood T cells in healthy people across ages. PCR was performed a second time for about 7 to 12 cycles using a sample-barcoded 5' primer and a J-beta primer mix. TCRdb independently ran MiXCR on the 5' RACE reads; one entry per CDR3 protein. The profile shows around 820,000 distinct CDR3 sequences, 25% of them singletons. Broader study findings: It was the long-lived donors that had more naive CD4+ cells and higher diversity than aged donors. Calculation of diversity from one million T cells yielded estimates considered to be underestimates.

The same sample was also used in a study of T cells of mothers and their children.

This TCR was sampled from a boy younger than 18 in good health. The sample comprised blood. The V gene is TRBV6-5, the J gene TRBJ2-7, with 9 nucleotides matching TRBD1. CDR3 loop: CASSYLDRGHEQYF. The CDR3 coding sequence is TGTGCCAGCAGTTACCTGGACAGGGGCCACGAGCAGTACTTC.